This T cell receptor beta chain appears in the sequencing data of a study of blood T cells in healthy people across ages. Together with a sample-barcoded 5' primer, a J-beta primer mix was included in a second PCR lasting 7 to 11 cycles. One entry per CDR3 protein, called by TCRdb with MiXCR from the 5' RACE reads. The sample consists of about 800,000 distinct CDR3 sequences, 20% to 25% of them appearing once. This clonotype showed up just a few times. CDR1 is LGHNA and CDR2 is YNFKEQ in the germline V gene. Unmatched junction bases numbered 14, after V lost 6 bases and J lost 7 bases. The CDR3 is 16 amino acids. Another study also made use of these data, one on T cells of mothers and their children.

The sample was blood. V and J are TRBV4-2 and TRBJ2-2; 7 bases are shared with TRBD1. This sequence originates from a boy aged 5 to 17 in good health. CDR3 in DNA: TGTGCCAGCAGATCAGTACAGGGGCCCCTAGGCGGGGAGCTGTTTTTT. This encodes CASRSVQGPLGGELFF.